This TCR beta chain derives from a study of control samples from healthy donors and cancer patients. Sequencing used immunoSEQ multiplex PCR; TCRdb keeps in-frame clones, though not all of them. The data hold around 55,000 clones, with approximately 85% observed a single time. Trimming took off 2 bases at V and 0 bases at J, with 9 bases between the two ends. The CDR3 contains 16 residues. Per the germline V gene, CDR1 is SGHRS and CDR2 is YFSETQ. The sequence derives from a man in his forties or fifties in good health. The gene calls are TRBV5-1 and TRBJ1-6; D call uncertain. Sequenced input: blood. CDR3 loop: CASSFGTGSYNSPLHF. The CDR3, as DNA: TGCGCCAGCAGCTTTGGCACGGGCTCCTATAATTCACCCCTCCACTTT.